The present T cell receptor beta chain was sequenced within a study of T cell repertoires in cytomegalovirus infection. Study summary: Matching HLA type and CMV infection were both indicated by public TCR beta signatures.

V shed 7 bases and J shed 4 bases, with 22 bases lying between them. The germline gives CDR1 SQVTM, CDR2 ANQGSEA. This CDR3 region has 15 residues. Note on this clonotype: Antigen unknown.

Via MiXCR, TCRdb re-called the reads, giving one row per CDR3 protein. The table lists 75,000 to 95,000 distinct CDR3 sequences, more than 40% of them singletons. General study results and limits: Predominance within the ex vivo response was attributable to HLA-C-restricted CMV-specific TCR beta clonotypes. Cumulative frequency of public TCR beta families picked out carriers of CMV plus the relevant HLA.

The gene calls are TRBV29-1 and TRBJ1-2, with no clear D. The sample here was CD8+ T cells from cultured PBMCs, taken from culture after CMV antigen stimulation. This receptor was obtained from a human donor in good health (CMV status not recorded). Some clones in this sample may be carry-over from other donors' samples. CDR3 loop: CSAPGMQDTGYGYTF. The DNA of the CDR3 is TGCAGCGCCCCAGGCATGCAAGATACCGGCTATGGCTACACCTTC.